One and the same sample provided the 30 T cell receptor beta chains below, sequenced in a study of T-cell memory formation after mild COVID-19. TCRdb re-called the 5' RACE reads with MiXCR, one entry per CDR3 protein. This table has hundreds of thousands of distinct CDR3 sequences, around 15% appearing once. The sample consisted of PBMCs or a T cell subset sorted from them (not recorded which). Receptor source: a man aged 18 to 35 who had mild COVID-19 (a few samples of this study predate the infection). Cell type and time point are not known.

This clonotype was picked up a small number of times. This sequence joins TRBV19 and TRBJ1-4; a possible D gene is TRBD1 (5 bases). The CDR3 spans 17 residues. The ends were cut back, 6 bases at V and 10 bases at J, with 27 bases in the middle. Germline V CDR1 and CDR2: LNHDA, SQIVND (reference sequence). The CDR3 region has the DNA TGTGCCAGTAGCCAGAATATTGGGGGAAGGAGAAGAGTAAAACTGTTTTTT. It is translated as CASSQNIGGRRRVKLFF.

The chain joins TRBV12-3 or TRBV12-4 to TRBJ2-4, with D possibly matching TRBD2 (6 bases). The length of the CDR3 is 14 residues. V lost 3 bases and J lost 8, with 14 bases in between. The CDR3 spells CASSFGNSGDIQYF. In DNA form, the CDR3 reads TGTGCCAGCAGTTTCGGAAATTCGGGGGACATTCAGTACTTC.

This clonotype came up a few times. This chain joins TRBV12-3 or TRBV12-4 and TRBJ2-2, with 13 bases identical to TRBD2. The CDR3 has 15 amino acids. V trimming: 6 bases; J trimming: 5 bases; junction bases outside the gene matches: 3. The CDR3 DNA reads TGTGCCAGCAGAACTAGCGGGGGGGCTACCGGGGAGCTGTTTTTT. It encodes CASRTSGGATGELFF.

This clonotype was seen a few times. This rearrangement joins TRBV5-4 to TRBJ2-7; D gene ambiguous. Per germline, CDR1 SGHNT and CDR2 YYREEE (reference sequence). This CDR3 comprises 11 residues. The ends were cut back, 4 bases at V and 3 bases at J, with 5 bases in the middle. CDR3 sequence: CASSPHYEQYF. CDR3 in DNA: TGTGCCAGCAGCCCGCACTACGAGCAGTACTTC.

Only a few counts were recorded for this clonotype. J is TRBJ2-7 and V is TRBV2; D perhaps matches TRBD2 (5 bases). Trimming removed 4 bases from V and 6 bases from J, with 13 bases in between. The CDR3 is 13 residues long. Germline CDR1 and CDR2: SNHLY and FYNNEI. The CDR3 region is CASSGDGNGEQYV. The CDR3 DNA is TGTGCCAGCAGTGGAGACGGGAATGGCGAGCAGTACGTC.

V is TRBV19 and J is TRBJ1-1; D not certain. The ends were cut back, 4 bases at V and 3 bases at J, with 18 bases in the middle. The CDR3 runs 16 residues. Germline CDR1 and CDR2: LNHDA and SQIVND (reference sequence). The CDR3 reads CASSTRPGRRDTEAFF. CDR3 bases: TGTGCCAGTAGTACTCGGCCCGGCCGCCGGGACACTGAAGCTTTCTTT.

This clonotype was seen more than once but under ten times. The CDR3 is CASTQGAGELFF. The CDR3 DNA reads TGTGCCAGCACCCAGGGGGCGGGGGAACTGTTTTTT. The chain is built from TRBV7-9 and TRBJ1-4; 8 nucleotides agree with TRBD1. CDR3 length equals 12 residues. The V segment lost 7 bases and the J segment 12 bases; nucleotides outside the gene matches: 7. Germline V gene sequence: CDR1 SEHNR, CDR2 FQNEAQ (reference sequence).

The gene calls are TRBV12-3 or TRBV12-4 and TRBJ1-2; D is undetermined. CDR3 size: 14 residues. V shed 5 bases and J shed 2 bases, with 12 bases lying between them. The CDR3 sequence is CASSGTGRNYGYTF. CDR3 DNA sequence: TGTGCCAGCAGTGGAACCGGGAGAAACTATGGCTACACCTTC.

This clonotype was counted between two and nine times. This chain connects TRBV6-5 to TRBJ1-4; 10 bases are a match to TRBD1. The CDR3 covers 15 residues. Germline V lookup: CDR1 MNHEY, CDR2 SVGAGI. The J segment lost 7 bases and the V segment lost 4 bases, leaving 6 bases of the junction unmatched. Here the CDR3 reads CASSSTTGGGEKLFF. The CDR3, as DNA: TGTGCCAGCAGTTCTACGACAGGGGGCGGTGAAAAACTGTTTTTT.

The chain carries TRBV12-3 or TRBV12-4 and TRBJ1-2; D is possibly TRBD1 (5 bases). This CDR3 is built from 16 residues. Deletions cut 1 base from V and 6 bases from J, with 18 bases between. The CDR3 DNA reads as TGTGCCAGCAGTTTAGAGGTCCGGAGGGGATGGAATGGCTACACCTTC. It encodes CASSLEVRRGWNGYTF.

The chain combines TRBV12-3 or TRBV12-4 with TRBJ2-5; D is ambiguous. V gave up 6 bases and J gave up 2 bases, with 10 bases separating them. The CDR3 contains 13 residues. CDR3 in amino acids: CASRRRLQETQYF. The CDR3 region has the DNA TGTGCCAGCAGGCGACGGCTACAAGAGACCCAGTACTTC.

This sequence joins TRBV5-1 and TRBJ2-3, with D perhaps matching TRBD1 or TRBD2 (5 bases each). Trimming shortened V by 4 bases and J by 0 bases, and 18 bases separated the two germline ends. Germline CDR1 is SGHRS and CDR2 is YFSETQ. The length of the CDR3 is 17 residues. DNA for the CDR3: TGCGCCAGCAGCCCCTCCGGGACGTATGGTAGCACAGATACGCAGTATTTT. The encoded protein is CASSPSGTYGSTDTQYF.

The V and J genes are TRBV5-1 and TRBJ1-2; D is undetermined. Trimming removed 0 bases from V and 6 bases from J, with 9 bases in between. This CDR3 is 13 amino acids long. Per the germline V gene, CDR1 is SGHRS and CDR2 is YFSETQ. The CDR3 loop is CASSLASGNGYTF. In DNA form, the CDR3 reads TGCGCCAGCAGCTTGGCCTCGGGGAATGGCTACACCTTC.

The chain carries TRBV2 and TRBJ1-1, with D possibly matching TRBD1 (5 bases). Germline V CDR1 and CDR2: SNHLY, FYNNEI. This CDR3 comprises 16 residues. Trimming removed 7 bases from V and 1 base from J, with 19 bases in between. CDR3 loop: CASIVGSDGGNTEAFF. Here the CDR3 DNA reads TGTGCCAGCATTGTTGGGTCGGACGGGGGGAACACTGAAGCTTTCTTT.

This clonotype has at least ten counts. The chain couples TRBV11-1 to TRBJ2-3; perhaps TRBD1 as D (6 bases). Germline CDR1 is SGHAT and CDR2 is FQDESV (reference sequence). CDR3 length: 16 residues. V was shortened by 2 bases and J by 2 bases, with 14 bases between the two germline ends. The CDR3 here is CASSLNDRLITDTQYF. In nucleotides, the CDR3 is TGTGCCAGCAGCTTAAATGACAGGCTAATCACAGATACGCAGTATTTT.

The gene calls are TRBV12-3 or TRBV12-4 and TRBJ1-6; maybe TRBD1 (5 bases). The V end lost 1 base, the J end lost 10 bases, and 11 bases lay between the germline ends. The CDR3 extends over 14 amino acids. CDR3 nucleotide sequence: TGTGCCAGCAGTTTAGTAGGGGTCGGGTCACCCCTCCACTTT. It encodes CASSLVGVGSPLHF.

The chain employs TRBV19 and TRBJ1-4; a possible D gene is TRBD1 (5 bases). V lost 5 bases to trimming and J lost 4 bases, with 11 bases between them. CDR3 size: 14 residues. Germline V gene sequence: CDR1 LNHDA, CDR2 SQIVND (reference sequence). The DNA of the CDR3 is TGTGCCAGTAGTGAACAGGCGGATAATGAAAAACTGTTTTTT. It yields the protein CASSEQADNEKLFF.

This clonotype was found a few times. This rearrangement joins TRBV5-1 to TRBJ2-4; a possible D gene is TRBD2 (5 bases). The CDR3 covers 14 residues. Trimming stripped 3 bases from V and 2 bases from J, with 9 bases between. CDR1 SGHRS and CDR2 YFSETQ come from the germline V gene. CDR3 sequence (DNA): TGCGCCAGCAGCTCGGAGGCTACCAAAAACATTCAGTACTTC. Translated, it gives CASSSEATKNIQYF.

The J gene is TRBJ2-7, the V gene TRBV5-4; D remains ambiguous. From germline, CDR1 is SGHNT and CDR2 YYREEE (reference sequence). The CDR3 is 12 residues long. V lost 4 bases to trimming and J lost 5 bases, with 10 bases between them. CDR3 bases: TGTGCCAGCAGCCGCGATAGGGACGAGCAGTACTTC. As protein: CASSRDRDEQYF.

In this sample, this clonotype turned up a few times. The chain is built from TRBV2 and TRBJ2-7; D may be TRBD1 or TRBD2 (7 bases each). Germline CDR1 reads SNHLY; CDR2 reads FYNNEI. This CDR3 is 14 amino acids long. Trimming took off 9 bases at V and 3 bases at J, with 18 bases between the two ends. The CDR3 protein is CASKTPGGGYEQYF. The CDR3 DNA reads as TGTGCCAGTAAGACTCCAGGGGGGGGCTACGAGCAGTACTTC.

This clonotype was counted only a few times. The genes are TRBV30 and TRBJ2-3, with D perhaps given as TRBD1 or TRBD2 (5 bases each). Germline-derived CDR1 and CDR2 are GTSNPN and SVGIG (reference sequence). The CDR3 consists of 18 residues. The V end lost 1 base, the J end lost 0 bases, and 20 bases lay between the germline ends. In DNA form, the CDR3 reads TGTGCCTGGAGTGCTCCTACCCGGGGCTCTACTAGCACAGATACGCAGTATTTT. This translates into CAWSAPTRGSTSTDTQYF. Drawing the rest from reference TRBV30 and TRBJ2-3, the complete variable domain is SQTIHQWPATLVQPVGSPLSLECTVEGTSNPNLYWYRQAAGRGLQLLFYSVGIGQISSEVPQNLSASRPQDRQFILSSKKLLLSDSGFYLCAWSAPTRGSTSTDTQYFGPGTRLTVL.

The chain uses TRBV27 and TRBJ2-2; 8 bases fit TRBD1. This CDR3 spans 15 amino acids. Germline values: CDR1 MNHEY, CDR2 SMNVEV (reference sequence). Losses at the gene ends were 3 bases for V and 3 bases for J; bases not matched to a gene: 3. CDR3 amino acids: CASSFRDRHTGELFF. In DNA form, the CDR3 reads TGTGCCAGCAGTTTCCGGGACAGGCACACCGGGGAGCTGTTTTTT.

This clonotype appeared a few times. The rearrangement joins TRBV6-2 or TRBV6-3 to TRBJ2-3; maybe TRBD2 (6 bases). The germline V gene has CDR1 MNHEY and CDR2 SVGEGT. Deletions cut 5 bases from V and 7 bases from J, with 16 bases between. This CDR3 is 14 amino acids long. CDR3 region: CASSPAGGDHTQYF. The CDR3 DNA reads as TGTGCCAGCAGTCCGGCGGGCGGGGACCATACGCAGTATTTT.

This clonotype was counted at least ten times. J is TRBJ2-1 and V is TRBV10-2, with a weak D call TRBD2 (7 bases). Trimming removed 3 bases at V and 6 bases at J, with 15 bases between. The V gene's germline CDR1 is WSHSY and CDR2 SAAADI. The CDR3 length is 15 residues. The CDR3 loop reads CASSDVVGGRNEQFF. In nucleotides, the CDR3 is TGCGCCAGCAGTGATGTAGTGGGGGGGCGCAATGAGCAGTTCTTC.

This clonotype has only a few counts. The V call is TRBV3-1, the J call TRBJ2-3; TRBD2 aligns across 8 bases. The CDR3 contains 15 residues. The germline V gene has CDR1 LGHDT and CDR2 YNNKEL (reference sequence). With V trimmed by 4 bases and J by 1 base, 4 bases remained unmatched. CDR3 sequence reads: CASSLPGLGTDTQYF. In DNA form, the CDR3 reads TGTGCCAGCAGCCTTCCGGGACTAGGCACAGATACGCAGTATTTT.

This rearrangement joins TRBV27 to TRBJ1-1; TRBD1 aligns across 7 bases. The V segment lost 4 bases and the J segment 1 base; nucleotides outside the gene matches: 6. This CDR3 is 15 amino acids long. The germline V gene encodes CDR1 MNHEY and CDR2 SMNVEV (reference sequence). The CDR3 is CASSSGTAGNTEAFF. DNA of the CDR3: TGTGCCAGCAGTTCGGGGACAGCGGGGAACACTGAAGCTTTCTTT.

The table lists this clonotype with a few counts. The chain carries TRBV6-1 and TRBJ2-2; D gene unclear. This CDR3 region has 16 residues. Germline CDR1 reads MNHNS; CDR2 reads SASEGT. Trimming removed 4 bases at V and 0 bases at J, with 12 bases between. Here the CDR3 reads CASSVGPTPNTGELFF. The CDR3 DNA reads TGTGCCAGCAGTGTAGGACCGACCCCGAACACCGGGGAGCTGTTTTTT.

There are a few counts of this clonotype. The V call is TRBV20-1, the J call TRBJ2-5, with 8 bases aligning to TRBD2. V trimming: 6 bases; J trimming: 2 bases; junction bases outside the gene matches: 11. CDR3 length: 15 residues. Germline V CDR1 and CDR2: DFQATT, SNEGSKA (reference sequence). CDR3 in amino acids: CSAPGLAWGQETQYF. CDR3 bases: TGCAGTGCACCAGGACTAGCATGGGGTCAAGAGACCCAGTACTTC.

This clonotype came up many times. V and J are TRBV6-2 or TRBV6-3 and TRBJ2-5, with D perhaps given as TRBD1 or TRBD2 (5 bases each). CDR3 size: 16 residues. The germline CDR1 and CDR2 sequences are MNHEY and SVGEGT. V lost 6 bases, J lost 5 bases, and 22 bases lay in between. In nucleotides, the CDR3 is TGTGCCAGCAGATCATTGAGGGGAGCGCGAGGGGAGACCCAGTACTTC. Protein sequence: CASRSLRGARGETQYF.

This clonotype was observed a handful of times. The chain couples TRBV24-1 to TRBJ2-1; D uncertain. Germline lookup yields CDR1 KGHDR and CDR2 SFDVKD. This CDR3 contains 11 residues. Trimming took 5 bases from V and 4 from J, leaving 2 bases between them. This CDR3 is CATSAYNEQFF. The CDR3 nucleotides read TGTGCCACCAGTGCGTACAATGAGCAGTTCTTC.